This section outlines one TCR beta chain sequence together with its context. The antigen is unknown. Germline CDR1 and CDR2: GTSNPN and SVGIG (reference sequence). The CDR3 is 15 residues long. J gave up 4 bases and V 3 bases, and 7 bases lay outside the gene matches. This record belongs to a study of cytomegalovirus exposure and HLA in healthy donors. Study findings and constraints: Reportedly, HLA-A and HLA-B alleles of most subjects were accurately predicted from TCR beta.

The PCR used 60 Vbeta and 13 Jbeta primers. Only in-frame clones appear in the TCRdb table, and some are missing; sequencing was by immunoSEQ multiplex PCR. The sample yields some 120,000 clones, roughly 68% seen once. The V call is TRBV30, the J call TRBJ2-1; TRBD2 matches at 9 bases. Sequenced input: PBMCs. The source is a woman between 45 and 60 years old in good health and CMV-seropositive. The CDR3 nucleotides read TGTGCCTGGAGGGGCGGGGGGGCCGGATACAATGAGCAGTTCTTC. It codes for CAWRGGGAGYNEQFF.